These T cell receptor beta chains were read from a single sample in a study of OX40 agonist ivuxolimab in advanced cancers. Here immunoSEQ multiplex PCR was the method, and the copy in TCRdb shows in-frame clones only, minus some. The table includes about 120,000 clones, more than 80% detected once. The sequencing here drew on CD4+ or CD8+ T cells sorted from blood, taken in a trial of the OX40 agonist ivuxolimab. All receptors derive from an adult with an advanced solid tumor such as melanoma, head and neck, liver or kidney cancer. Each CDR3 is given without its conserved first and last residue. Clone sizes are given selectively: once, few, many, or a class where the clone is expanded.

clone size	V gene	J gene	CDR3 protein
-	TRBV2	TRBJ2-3	ASSEALRGSDTQY
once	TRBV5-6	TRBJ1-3	ASSLGGAGNTIY
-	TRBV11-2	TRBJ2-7	ASSRTSGGKSHEQY
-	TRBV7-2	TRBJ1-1	ASSLVPADTEAF
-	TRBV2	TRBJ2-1	ASSEARTATNEQF
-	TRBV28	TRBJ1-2	ASSSTGVVGYT
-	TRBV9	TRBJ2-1	ASSRSGTSGYNEQF
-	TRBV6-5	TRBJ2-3	ASSYGTGGPDTQY
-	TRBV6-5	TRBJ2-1	ASSYGWVRSYNEQF
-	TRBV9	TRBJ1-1	ASSVGLGLADTEAF
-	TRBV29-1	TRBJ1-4	GARDPEKLF
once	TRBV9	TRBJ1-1	ASSVGWLNTEAF
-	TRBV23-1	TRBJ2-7	ASSQRDRATEQY
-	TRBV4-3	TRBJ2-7	ASSQDRGVRGEQY
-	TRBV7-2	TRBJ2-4	ATAQGPKNIQY
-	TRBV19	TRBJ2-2	ASSLLLGRGTGYGELF
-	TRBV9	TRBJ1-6	ASSVGESPLH
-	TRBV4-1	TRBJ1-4	ASSQEIQGATNEKLF
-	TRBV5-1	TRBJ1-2	ASSPLGAQGYT
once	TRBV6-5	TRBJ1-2	ASRYPGTEAGGYT
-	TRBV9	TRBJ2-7	ASSVAGSEQY
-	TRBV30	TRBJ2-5	AWEQGAGETQY
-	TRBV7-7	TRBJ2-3	ASSLRSRTGGGTDTQY
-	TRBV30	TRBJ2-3	AWSVGGTDTQY
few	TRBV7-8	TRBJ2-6	ASSLVGLDFSGANVLT
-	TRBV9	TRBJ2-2	ASSLSGAAGELF
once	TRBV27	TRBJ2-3	ASSGGGPTEDTQY
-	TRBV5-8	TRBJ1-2	ASSKQGAGIGYT
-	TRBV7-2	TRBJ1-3	ASSLAGGGNTIY
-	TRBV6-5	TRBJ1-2	ASSYTIRSPWDGYT
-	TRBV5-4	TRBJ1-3	ASSLAQGSGNTIY
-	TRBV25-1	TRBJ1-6	ASGGELGSYNSPLH
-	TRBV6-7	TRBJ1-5	ASSSPLGRARGRNQPQH
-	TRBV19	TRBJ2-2	ASSGLAGAGELF
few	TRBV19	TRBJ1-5	ASSIQQGRDQPQH
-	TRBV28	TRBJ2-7	ASSLFPVFSGQKSYEQY
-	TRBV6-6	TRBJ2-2	ASSYSGAATGELF
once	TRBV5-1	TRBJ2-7	ASSVNRDRALYEQY
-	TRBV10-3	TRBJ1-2	AISPPGPVYGYT
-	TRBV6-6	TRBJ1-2	ASSYYYGYT
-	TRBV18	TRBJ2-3	ASSPPAFTDTQY
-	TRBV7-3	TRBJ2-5	ASSLILGETQY
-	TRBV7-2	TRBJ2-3	ASSLARAGTDTQY
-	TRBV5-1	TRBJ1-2	ASSLEGNYGYT
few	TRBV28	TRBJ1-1	ASNTEAF
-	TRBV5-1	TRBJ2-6	ASSLVSGANVLT
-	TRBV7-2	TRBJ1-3	ASSLVWGGGNTIY
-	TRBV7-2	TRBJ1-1	ASSMTGGNTEAF
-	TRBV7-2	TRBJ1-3	ASSGQVFTGNTIY
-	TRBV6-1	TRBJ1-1	ASSPGGRDEAF
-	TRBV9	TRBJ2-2	ASSVAPRNTGELF
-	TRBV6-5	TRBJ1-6	ASSHSSSPLH
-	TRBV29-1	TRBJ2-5	SVEVGGAETQY
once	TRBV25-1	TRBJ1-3	ASSSTGQPTDTIY
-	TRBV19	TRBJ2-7	ASSIDRGRYEQY